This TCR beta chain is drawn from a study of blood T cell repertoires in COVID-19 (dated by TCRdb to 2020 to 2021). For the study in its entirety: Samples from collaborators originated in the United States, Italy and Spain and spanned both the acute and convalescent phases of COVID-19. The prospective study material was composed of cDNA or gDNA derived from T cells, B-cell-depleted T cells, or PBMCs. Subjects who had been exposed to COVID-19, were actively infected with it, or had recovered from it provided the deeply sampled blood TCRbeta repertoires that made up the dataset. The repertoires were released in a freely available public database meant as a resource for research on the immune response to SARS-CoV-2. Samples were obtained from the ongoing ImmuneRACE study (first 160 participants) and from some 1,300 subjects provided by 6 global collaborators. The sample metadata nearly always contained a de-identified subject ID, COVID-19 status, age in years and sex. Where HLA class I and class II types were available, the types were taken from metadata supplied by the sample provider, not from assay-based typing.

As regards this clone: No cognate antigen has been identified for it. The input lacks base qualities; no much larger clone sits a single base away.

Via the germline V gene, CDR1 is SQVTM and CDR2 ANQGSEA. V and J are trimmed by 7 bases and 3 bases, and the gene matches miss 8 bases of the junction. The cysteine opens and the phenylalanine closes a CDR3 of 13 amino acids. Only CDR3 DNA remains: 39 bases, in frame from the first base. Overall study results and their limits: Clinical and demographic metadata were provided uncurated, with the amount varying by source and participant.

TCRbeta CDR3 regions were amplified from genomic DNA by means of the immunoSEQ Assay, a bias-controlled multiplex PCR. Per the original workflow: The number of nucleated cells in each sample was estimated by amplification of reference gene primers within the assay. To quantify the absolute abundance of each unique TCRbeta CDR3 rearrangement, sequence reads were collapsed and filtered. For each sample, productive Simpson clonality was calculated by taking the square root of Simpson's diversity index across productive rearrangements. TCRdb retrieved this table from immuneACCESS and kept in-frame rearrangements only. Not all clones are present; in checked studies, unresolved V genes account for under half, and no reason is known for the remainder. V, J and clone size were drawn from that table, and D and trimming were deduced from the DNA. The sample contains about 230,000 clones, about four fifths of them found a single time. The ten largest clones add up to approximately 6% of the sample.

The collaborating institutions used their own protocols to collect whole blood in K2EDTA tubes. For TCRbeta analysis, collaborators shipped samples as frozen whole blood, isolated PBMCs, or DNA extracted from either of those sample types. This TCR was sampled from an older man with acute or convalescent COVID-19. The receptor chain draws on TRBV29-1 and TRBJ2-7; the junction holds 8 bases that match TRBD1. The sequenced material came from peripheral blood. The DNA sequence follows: TGCAGCGCCGGCCGTACAGGGGGCTACGAGCAGTACTTC. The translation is CSAGRTGGYEQYF.